Listed here are 25 T cell receptor beta chains from one sample, sequenced in a study of chemoradiotherapy in HPV16-positive cancers. Data came from immunoSEQ multiplex PCR; TCRdb stores just in-frame clones and leaves some out. The top ten clones hold 2.5% to 4% of a sample with 50,000 to 55,000 clones, around 90% of them seen once. The source material was blood, sampled from a patient who underwent chemoradiotherapy. These receptors originate from a human donor with HPV-associated anogenital cancer.

This sequence joins TRBV9 and TRBJ1-3; unclear D gene. Germline values: CDR1 SGDLS, CDR2 YYNGEE. This CDR3 has 14 amino acids. Trimming left V 0 bases short and J 6 bases short, with 10 bases between. For the CDR3, the DNA is TGTGCCAGCAGCGTAGGGCTGGAATCAAACACCATATATTTT. Its translation: CASSVGLESNTIYF.

The V call is TRBV5-1, the J call TRBJ2-5; D uncertain. The CDR3 is 14 amino acids. From germline, CDR1 is SGHRS and CDR2 YFSETQ. Trimming cost V 0 bases and J 5 bases, with 11 bases left between them. The DNA for the CDR3 is TGCGCCAGCAGCTTGGAAGGACCTCACGAGACCCAGTACTTC. Its translation is CASSLEGPHETQYF.

The rearrangement joins TRBV7-9 to TRBJ2-7; 9 bases line up with TRBD2. This CDR3 is 16 amino acids long. Germline V CDR1 and CDR2: SEHNR, FQNEAQ (reference sequence). With V trimmed by 5 bases and J by 2 bases, 10 bases remained unmatched. The CDR3 reads CASSVLAGVGAYEQYF. As DNA, the CDR3 is TGTGCCAGCAGCGTCTTAGCGGGAGTGGGGGCCTACGAGCAGTACTTC.

V and J are TRBV5-4 and TRBJ1-5; a possible D gene is TRBD1 (6 bases). Germline V gene sequence: CDR1 SGHNT, CDR2 YYREEE (reference sequence). CDR3 length equals 13 residues. With 4 bases removed from V and 7 bases from J, the gap between germline ends came to 12 bases. The CDR3 loop reads CASSQGRGQPQHF. The CDR3, as DNA: TGTGCCAGCAGCCAGGGGCGCGGGCAGCCCCAGCATTTT.

The chain links TRBV6-1 to TRBJ2-3; possibly TRBD2 for D (6 bases). The germline gives CDR1 MNHNS, CDR2 SASEGT. Trimming removed 0 bases at V and 7 bases at J, with 14 bases between. The CDR3 has 15 amino acids. The CDR3 spells CASSEAWSSGYTQYF. The CDR3 DNA reads as TGTGCCAGCAGTGAAGCGTGGAGTAGCGGATATACGCAGTATTTT.

The chain carries TRBV19 and TRBJ2-4; no clear D. This CDR3 spans 15 amino acids. V dropped 5 bases and J dropped 7 bases, with 18 bases sitting between them. Germline V gene data show CDR1 as LNHDA and CDR2 as SQIVND (reference sequence). The CDR3 region is CASSLLGPGGNIQYF. In nucleotides, the CDR3 is TGTGCCAGTAGTCTACTCGGACCGGGTGGGAACATTCAGTACTTC.

The CDR3 protein is CASGRVMGEKLFF. CDR3 DNA: TGTGCCAGCGGCCGGGTTATGGGTGAAAAACTGTTTTTT. The rearrangement joins TRBV6-5 to TRBJ1-4; D ambiguous. CDR3 size: 13 residues. From germline, CDR1 is MNHEY and CDR2 SVGAGI. V lost 8 bases and J 7 bases, leaving 14 bases between the germline ends.

The chain combines TRBV5-1 with TRBJ2-3; TRBD1 matches 7 bases. In germline, CDR1 is SGHRS, CDR2 YFSETQ. This CDR3 contains 15 residues. With 3 bases clipped from V and 2 bases from J, the junction kept 6 bases outside the gene matches. The DNA for the CDR3 is TGCGCCAGCAGCTCAACAGGGGCAAACACAGATACGCAGTATTTT. This translates into CASSSTGANTDTQYF. Filled out from reference TRBV5-1 and TRBJ2-3, the complete variable domain reads KAGVTQTPRYLIKTRGQQVTLSCSPISGHRSVSWYQQTPGQGLQFLFEYFSETQRNKGNFPGRFSGRQFSNSRSEMNVSTLELGDSALYLCASSSTGANTDTQYFGPGTRLTVL.

The rearrangement joins TRBV6-5 to TRBJ1-1, with a weak D call TRBD1 (5 bases). CDR1 MNHEY and CDR2 SVGAGI come from the germline V gene. CDR3 length: 13 amino acids. V was cut by 7 bases and J by 3 bases, with 12 bases left in between. CDR3 amino acids: CASTRGPDTEAFF. In DNA, the CDR3 is TGTGCCAGCACTAGGGGCCCTGACACTGAAGCTTTCTTT.

The chain carries TRBV18 and TRBJ1-5; D call uncertain. CDR1 and CDR2 from the germline V gene are KGHSH and LQKENI. With 6 bases removed from V and 1 base from J, the gap between germline ends came to 16 bases. CDR3 length: 16 amino acids. The CDR3 spells CASSSTAQGSNQPQHF. Here the CDR3 DNA reads TGTGCCAGCTCCTCCACAGCCCAAGGAAGCAATCAGCCCCAGCATTTT.

The chain has TRBV7-2 and TRBJ2-3; the match to TRBD2 covers 10 bases. V was clipped by 0 bases and J by 8 bases; unmatched bases: 5. From germline, CDR1 is SGHTA and CDR2 FQGNSA. CDR3 size: 15 residues. The CDR3 reads CASSLAMASGGTQYF. CDR3 coding DNA: TGTGCCAGCAGCTTAGCAATGGCTAGCGGGGGTACGCAGTATTTT.

The CDR3, as DNA: TGTGCCAGCAACAGGGACCTAAAGGAGACCCAGTACTTC. Its translation is CASNRDLKETQYF. This chain links TRBV6-6 with TRBJ2-5; D perhaps matches TRBD1 (6 bases). Germline CDR1 reads MNHNY; CDR2 reads SVGAGI (reference sequence). The V gene lost 7 bases and the J gene lost 5 bases, with 14 bases spanning the gap. This CDR3 has 13 residues.

The rearrangement links TRBV7-8 to TRBJ2-1; no firm D call. This CDR3 is built from 13 residues. Germline CDR1 and CDR2: SGHVS and FQNEAQ. Trimming cost V 4 bases and J 14 bases, with 18 bases left between them. CDR3 DNA: TGTGCCAGCAGCTCGCTGGCCTCGTCCAAGGAGTTCTTC. Its translation is CASSSLASSKEFF.

CDR3: CAWSRGYQSYEQYF. CDR3 coding DNA: TGTGCCTGGAGTAGAGGGTACCAGTCCTACGAGCAGTACTTC. This chain joins TRBV30 and TRBJ2-7, with D perhaps matching TRBD2 (5 bases). The CDR3 is made up of 14 amino acids. Germline V gives CDR1 GTSNPN, CDR2 SVGIG (reference sequence). Trimming removed 2 bases from V and 1 base from J, with 12 bases in between.

The chain employs TRBV9 and TRBJ2-1; 8 bases line up with TRBD1. CDR1 is SGDLS, CDR2 YYNGEE, per germline. This CDR3 spans 16 amino acids. With 0 bases clipped from V and 6 bases from J, the junction kept 8 bases outside the gene matches. The CDR3 DNA is TGTGCCAGCAGCGTAGAAGGGCAGGGGGCCCCCAATGAGCAGTTCTTC. Amino acids: CASSVEGQGAPNEQFF.

This chain connects TRBV15 to TRBJ1-2, with D unclear. Germline CDR1 reads LNHNV; CDR2 reads YYDKDF (reference sequence). The CDR3 runs 13 residues. Trimming removed 0 bases at V and 4 bases at J, with 6 bases between. The CDR3 loop reads CATSRDRFYGYTF. CDR3 in DNA: TGTGCCACCAGCAGAGATCGATTCTATGGCTACACCTTC.

The chain combines TRBV14 with TRBJ1-2, with a weak D call TRBD1 (5 bases). Trimming stripped 0 bases from V and 8 bases from J, with 25 bases between. The CDR3 consists of 18 residues. Germline values: CDR1 SGHDN, CDR2 FVKESK. In DNA, the CDR3 is TGTGCCAGCAGCCAAGATGGCTGGGGGAACAGGCGTAAAGGAGGCTACACCTTC. This codes for CASSQDGWGNRRKGGYTF.

The table lists this clone with a count of one. The chain links TRBV7-9 to TRBJ2-3; 12 nucleotides line up with TRBD2. CDR3 length: 19 amino acids. V was pared by 1 base and J by 5 bases, with 13 bases of the junction left unmatched. Germline CDR1 reads SEHNR; CDR2 reads FQNEAQ (reference sequence). This CDR3 is CASSLDREASGRAIDTQYF. The CDR3 DNA reads TGTGCCAGCAGCTTAGACAGGGAAGCTAGCGGGAGGGCCATAGATACGCAGTATTTT.

The chain employs TRBV5-4 and TRBJ2-2; 7 nucleotides match TRBD1. Trimming at V came to 4 bases and at J to 4 bases, leaving 13 bases not matched to a gene. Germline V CDR1 and CDR2: SGHNT, YYREEE (reference sequence). The CDR3 runs to 17 residues. The CDR3 reads CASSATGAEYVTGELFF. The DNA for the CDR3 is TGTGCCAGCAGCGCCACAGGGGCTGAATATGTCACCGGGGAGCTGTTTTTT.

V and J are TRBV5-1 and TRBJ2-2; 8 bases line up with TRBD2. The CDR3 totals 16 residues. The germline V gene has CDR1 SGHRS and CDR2 YFSETQ. Trimming cost V 1 base and J 4 bases; bases outside gene matches: 6. CDR3 coding DNA: TGCGCCAGCAGCTTGAGGGCAGCGGGGGCCACCGGGGAGCTGTTTTTT. This sequence encodes CASSLRAAGATGELFF.

This clone was counted a few times. This chain uses TRBV5-1 with TRBJ2-7; 14 bases fit TRBD2. From germline, CDR1 is SGHRS and CDR2 YFSETQ. The trim removed 4 bases at V and 5 bases at J, leaving 14 bases unmatched. The CDR3 is 18 residues long. The CDR3 reads CASSPPHGTSGSANEQYF. The DNA of the CDR3 is TGCGCCAGCAGCCCACCCCACGGGACTAGCGGGAGCGCCAACGAGCAGTACTTC.

The chain combines TRBV29-1 with TRBJ2-5, with 7 nucleotides matching TRBD1. There are 16 residues in the CDR3. J was trimmed by 0 bases and V by 7 bases; bases with no gene match: 14. Germline assignment: CDR1 SQVTM and CDR2 ANQGSEA. In DNA form, the CDR3 reads TGCAGCGCCTCGGCTGGTTACAGGGGCAACCAAGAGACCCAGTACTTC. This encodes CSASAGYRGNQETQYF.

The chain couples TRBV5-1 to TRBJ2-3, with D uncertain. The CDR3 loop spans 17 amino acids. The V gene lost 2 bases and the J gene lost 1 base, with 17 bases spanning the gap. The germline gives CDR1 SGHRS, CDR2 YFSETQ. CDR3 nucleotide sequence: TGCGCCAGCAGCTTTTCCTCGGGCGTCGGGCGCACAGATACGCAGTATTTT. Translation: CASSFSSGVGRTDTQYF.

The chain is built from TRBV7-8 and TRBJ2-2; D perhaps matches TRBD1 (6 bases). The V gene's germline CDR1 is SGHVS and CDR2 FQNEAQ. V lost 5 bases and J lost 0, with 13 bases in between. The CDR3 sequence is 16 residues long. The CDR3 protein is CASSQQGGSNTGELFF. CDR3 nucleotide sequence: TGTGCCAGCAGCCAACAGGGCGGGTCGAACACCGGGGAGCTGTTTTTT.

This clone was found a few times. V and J are TRBV4-3 and TRBJ1-1, with 11 bases lining up with TRBD1. The V gene's germline CDR1 is LGHNA and CDR2 YSLEER. After removal of 1 base from V and 4 bases from J, the junction contained 5 bases not matched to a gene. The CDR3 is made up of 16 amino acids. Written as DNA, the CDR3 is TGCGCCAGCAGCCAAGCCGCCGGGACAGGGGGCACTGAAGCTTTCTTT. This encodes CASSQAAGTGGTEAFF.